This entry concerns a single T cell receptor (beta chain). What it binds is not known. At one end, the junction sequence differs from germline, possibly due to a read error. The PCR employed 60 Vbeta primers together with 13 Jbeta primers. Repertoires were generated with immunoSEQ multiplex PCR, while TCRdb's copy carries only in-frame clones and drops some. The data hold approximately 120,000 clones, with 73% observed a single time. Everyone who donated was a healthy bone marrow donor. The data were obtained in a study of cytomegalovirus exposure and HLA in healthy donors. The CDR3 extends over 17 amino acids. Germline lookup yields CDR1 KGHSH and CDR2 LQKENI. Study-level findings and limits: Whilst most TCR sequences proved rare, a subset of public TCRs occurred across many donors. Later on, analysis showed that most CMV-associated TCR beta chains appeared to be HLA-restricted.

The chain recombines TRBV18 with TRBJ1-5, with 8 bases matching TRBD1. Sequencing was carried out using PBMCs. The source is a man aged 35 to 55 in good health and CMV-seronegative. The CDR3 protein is CASPPLPRTGSNQPQHF. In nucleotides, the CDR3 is TGTGCCAGCCCACCCCTTCCGAGGACAGGGAGCAATCAGCCCCAGCATTTT.